Below, 23 T cell receptor beta chains from the same sample are listed, as sequenced in a study of T cell changes during pregnancy in multiple sclerosis. Clones were sequenced by immunoSEQ multiplex PCR, and TCRdb holds only the in-frame ones, with some missing. The sample shows tens of thousands of clones, 80% to 90% of them seen only once. Here the sequenced sample was CD8+ T cells from peripheral blood mononuclear cells, taken in the first trimester of pregnancy. The receptors shown here come from a female donor with multiple sclerosis, enrolled in a pregnancy study.

This clone was seen a handful of times. The J gene is TRBJ2-4, the V gene TRBV28; D remains ambiguous. This CDR3 comprises 14 residues. V dropped 4 bases and J dropped 0 bases, with 7 bases sitting between them. Germline V gene lookup returns CDR1 MDHEN and CDR2 SYDVKM. As DNA, the CDR3 is TGTGCCAGCAGTTCGGGTTTAGCCAAAAACATTCAGTACTTC. Its translation: CASSSGLAKNIQYF.

V is TRBV30 and J is TRBJ1-5; a possible D gene is TRBD1 (6 bases). Germline lookup yields CDR1 GTSNPN and CDR2 SVGIG (reference sequence). The CDR3 sequence is 14 residues long. V was shortened by 6 bases and J by 6 bases, with 18 bases between the two germline ends. Written as DNA, the CDR3 is TGTGCCTGCGATGGGGGGCGGGGGGCTCAGCCCCAGCATTTT. This translates into CACDGGRGAQPQHF.

The CDR3 nucleotides read TGTGCCAGCAGCCACACTGACAGGGACTCTGGAAACACCATATATTTT. It is translated as CASSHTDRDSGNTIYF. The rearrangement links TRBV4-2 to TRBJ1-3; 7 bases align to TRBD1. The CDR3 totals 16 residues. J gave up 0 bases and V 3 bases, and 5 bases lay outside the gene matches. Germline lookup yields CDR1 LGHNA and CDR2 YNFKEQ.

V and J are TRBV18 and TRBJ2-1, with D possibly matching TRBD1 (5 bases). CDR1 KGHSH and CDR2 LQKENI come from the germline V gene. The CDR3 totals 14 residues. Trimming shortened V by 0 bases and J by 7 bases, and 10 bases separated the two germline ends. This CDR3 is CASSPPAGLNEQFF. CDR3 coding DNA: TGTGCCAGCTCACCACCGGCAGGGTTAAATGAGCAGTTCTTC.

The V call is TRBV5-8, the J call TRBJ2-7; 11 nucleotides match TRBD1. CDR3 length: 14 residues. The germline V gene has CDR1 SGHTS and CDR2 YDEGEE. With V trimmed by 4 bases and J by 6 bases, 6 bases remained unmatched. CDR3 in amino acids: CASSPGTGGGEQYF. DNA for the CDR3: TGTGCCAGCAGCCCCGGGACAGGGGGAGGCGAGCAGTACTTC.

The sample holds one count of this clone. The chain is built from TRBV14 and TRBJ1-2, with 8 bases aligning to TRBD1. Germline loops: CDR1 SGHDN, CDR2 FVKESK. V dropped 3 bases and J dropped 8; count of bases not matched to a gene: 5. There are 13 residues in the CDR3. The CDR3 nucleotides read TGTGCCAGCAGCCAGGGACAGGCTGACGGCTACACCTTC. Residues: CASSQGQADGYTF.

This clone was observed a few times. V usage is TRBV29-1 and J usage is TRBJ1-1; D unresolved. This CDR3 is built from 11 residues. Germline values: CDR1 SQVTM, CDR2 ANQGSEA. The V and J ends lost 8 bases and 1 base respectively, with 8 bases between them. The CDR3, as DNA: TGCAGCTTGAACAGGAACACTGAAGCTTTCTTT. This gives the protein CSLNRNTEAFF.

The chain has TRBV27 and TRBJ2-1; TRBD1 agrees at 7 bases. Per germline, CDR1 MNHEY and CDR2 SMNVEV (reference sequence). Trimming cost V 5 bases and J 6 bases; bases outside gene matches: 7. There are 14 residues in the CDR3. The CDR3 region is CASSVRDSSNEQFF. As DNA, the CDR3 is TGTGCCAGCAGTGTCCGGGACAGTAGCAATGAGCAGTTCTTC.

The chain carries TRBV5-4 and TRBJ2-3, with 13 bases fitting TRBD2. The junction had 6 bases not matched to a gene; V was cut back by 3 bases and J by 5 bases. Germline values: CDR1 SGHNT, CDR2 YYREEE (reference sequence). The CDR3 loop spans 16 amino acids. The CDR3 DNA reads as TGTGCCAGCAGCTCCTGGACTAGCGGGAGTGGAGATACGCAGTATTTT. This sequence encodes CASSSWTSGSGDTQYF.

V gene TRBV6-1 combines with J gene TRBJ2-7; D is undetermined. The germline V and J ends were trimmed by 8 bases and 1 base, with 18 bases remaining between them. The CDR3 loop spans 15 amino acids. Germline CDR1 reads MNHNS; CDR2 reads SASEGT. CDR3 residues: CASGEEDGSSYEQYF. The CDR3, as DNA: TGTGCCAGCGGAGAGGAAGACGGATCGTCCTACGAGCAGTACTTC.

This sequence joins TRBV4-3 and TRBJ2-7; TRBD1 might be the D (6 bases). The V end lost 0 bases, the J end lost 2 bases, and 11 bases lay between the germline ends. This CDR3 spans 15 amino acids. Per the germline V gene, CDR1 is LGHNA and CDR2 is YSLEER. DNA of the CDR3: TGCGCCAGCAGCCAAGAATCAGGGGACCCCTACGAGCAGTACTTC. Translation: CASSQESGDPYEQYF.

This sequence joins TRBV9 and TRBJ2-2; D not certain. V lost 2 bases, J lost 5 bases, and 16 bases lay in between. CDR3 length: 16 residues. The germline V gene has CDR1 SGDLS and CDR2 YYNGEE. CDR3 sequence reads: CASSVTSTPRTGELFF. CDR3 coding DNA: TGTGCCAGCAGCGTCACCTCCACGCCTAGGACCGGGGAGCTGTTTTTT.

This chain joins TRBV28 and TRBJ2-3; 13 bases align to TRBD2. CDR3 size: 17 residues. V was pared by 6 bases and J by 4 bases, with 10 bases of the junction left unmatched. Germline assignment: CDR1 MDHEN and CDR2 SYDVKM. The CDR3 here is CASSQDQLAGGPDTQYF. CDR3 DNA sequence: TGTGCCAGCAGCCAGGACCAACTAGCGGGAGGGCCAGATACGCAGTATTTT.

The CDR3 loop is CAWVKGQTSYGYTF. Written as DNA, the CDR3 is TGTGCCTGGGTTAAGGGACAGACTTCCTATGGCTACACCTTC. The rearrangement links TRBV30 to TRBJ1-2; 7 bases map to TRBD1. Germline CDR1 is GTSNPN and CDR2 is SVGIG (reference sequence). CDR3 size: 14 residues. The J segment lost 4 bases and the V segment lost 5 bases, leaving 10 bases of the junction unmatched.

The gene calls are TRBV19 and TRBJ2-7; D might be TRBD2 (7 bases). This CDR3 comprises 14 residues. The germline V gene encodes CDR1 LNHDA and CDR2 SQIVND (reference sequence). V lost 4 bases to trimming and J lost 3 bases, with 13 bases between them. For the CDR3, the DNA is TGTGCCAGTAGTAGCGGGGGCTCATTCTACGAGCAGTACTTC. Encoded protein: CASSSGGSFYEQYF.

CDR3 sequence reads: CASSSGLSYEQYF. The CDR3 DNA follows: TGTGCCAGCAGTTCGGGACTATCCTACGAGCAGTACTTC. The chain employs TRBV27 and TRBJ2-7; TRBD2 matches at 7 bases. The CDR3 covers 13 residues. The ends lost 4 bases at V and 1 base at J; junction bases unmatched: 1. The V gene's germline CDR1 is MNHEY and CDR2 SMNVEV (reference sequence).

The CDR3 DNA is TGCGCCAGCAGCCAAGACAGGAGCCTTCCAGGGGATACGCAGTATTTT. Residues: CASSQDRSLPGDTQYF. The rearrangement links TRBV4-1 to TRBJ2-3, with D tentatively TRBD1 (5 bases). CDR1 is MGHRA, CDR2 YSYEKL, per germline. The CDR3 sequence is 16 residues long. Trimming pared 0 bases from V and 6 bases from J, leaving 16 bases between.

This chain links TRBV9 with TRBJ2-7; the D gene is possibly TRBD1 (5 bases). CDR1 is SGDLS and CDR2 is YYNGEE in the germline V gene. This CDR3 is 14 amino acids long. V dropped 2 bases and J dropped 0 bases, with 9 bases sitting between them. The CDR3 region is CASSVSGYSYEQYF. The CDR3 nucleotides are TGTGCCAGCAGCGTGTCAGGGTACTCCTACGAGCAGTACTTC.

This sequence joins TRBV28 and TRBJ2-7; D perhaps matches TRBD2 (6 bases). V was clipped by 3 bases and J by 7 bases, with 13 bases between them. This CDR3 is 13 amino acids long. Germline lookup yields CDR1 MDHEN and CDR2 SYDVKM. The DNA for the CDR3 is TGTGCCAGCAGTTTTATCGGGAGTGAGGAGCAGTACTTC. It translates to CASSFIGSEEQYF.

The chain uses TRBV5-6 and TRBJ1-2; tentative D call: TRBD1 (5 bases). Deletions cut 4 bases from V and 4 bases from J, with 20 bases between. The germline CDR1 and CDR2 sequences are SGHDT and YYEEEE. The CDR3 is 16 residues long. The CDR3, as DNA: TGTGCCAGCAGCAATTTATTAGGACAAGATTCCTATGGCTACACCTTC. It codes for CASSNLLGQDSYGYTF.

This chain links TRBV7-9 with TRBJ2-1; 11 bases line up with TRBD2. Germline V CDR1 and CDR2: SEHNR, FQNEAQ (reference sequence). The junction had 9 bases not matched to a gene; V was cut back by 5 bases and J by 3 bases. This CDR3 region has 17 residues. The CDR3 DNA is TGTGCCAGCAGCCCAAGAACCGGACTAGCGGGCTACAATGAGCAGTTCTTC. Protein product: CASSPRTGLAGYNEQFF.

This clone turned up a few times. The chain couples TRBV4-1 to TRBJ1-1; tentatively, D is TRBD1 (6 bases). Per germline, CDR1 MGHRA and CDR2 YSYEKL. The CDR3 extends over 15 amino acids. V lost 0 bases, J lost 0 bases, and 8 bases lay in between. The CDR3 reads CASSQDKGVNTEAFF. CDR3 nucleotides: TGCGCCAGCAGCCAAGATAAGGGGGTGAACACTGAAGCTTTCTTT.

The gene calls are TRBV6-5 and TRBJ2-7, with 8 bases that match TRBD2. Germline lookup yields CDR1 MNHEY and CDR2 SVGAGI. Trimming removed 0 bases from V and 4 bases from J; junction bases left unmatched: 5. CDR3 length equals 15 residues. CDR3 nucleotides: TGTGCCAGCAGTTACTCAAGCGGGAGTTCTTACGAGCAGTACTTC. Protein product: CASSYSSGSSYEQYF.